This T cell receptor beta chain was found in a study of monozygotic twins with inflammatory bowel disease. Overall study findings and caveats: Relative to healthy twins, IBD patients had fewer clonotypes in common with others, a gap that was especially apparent with disease activity. Researchers were unable to tell different T cell subtypes apart.

For every donor, one blood sample of about 2.5 ml was drawn. Skipping T cell sorting, the study isolated total RNA directly from whole blood. TCRdb reprocessed the 5' RACE reads; each CDR3 protein has one entry and no DNA is given. This listing includes fewer than 550,000 distinct CDR3 sequences. Notes on this clonotype: Its antigen is not known.

Sequencing was done on a sample of blood. The clonotype comes from a human donor with ulcerative colitis or Crohn's disease, or a healthy co-twin of an affected twin (not recorded which).

CDR3 in amino acids: CASSDGYSYEQYF. The chain uses TRBV28 and TRBJ2-7. The CDR3 has 13 residues. Germline CDR1 and CDR2: MDHEN and SYDVKM.